The 27 T cell receptor beta chains below all came from one sample that was sequenced in a study of pediatric ulcerative colitis. One to two pinch biopsies were taken from the rectum during colonoscopy. Using immunoSEQ multiplex PCR, the repertoire was profiled, and TCRdb retains in-frame clones only, with some absent. The sample includes approximately 13,000 clones, roughly three quarters of them seen just once. Sequenced: gut tissue. These receptors all stem from a boy aged 10-17 years who was a control in a study of pediatric ulcerative colitis.

The chain carries TRBV7-3 and TRBJ2-1; 9 bases match TRBD2. V was pared by 1 base and J by 7 bases, with 2 bases of the junction left unmatched. Germline V gene data show CDR1 as SGHTA and CDR2 as FQGTGA. This CDR3 has 14 residues. The CDR3 protein is CASSLSGRGNEQFF. The CDR3 DNA reads as TGTGCCAGCAGCTTAAGCGGGAGGGGAAATGAGCAGTTCTTC.

The gene calls are TRBV13 and TRBJ1-2; unclear D gene. V was cut by 0 bases and J by 1 base, with 9 bases left in between. Germline V lookup: CDR1 PRHDT, CDR2 FYEKMQ (reference sequence). This CDR3 spans 15 amino acids. The CDR3 DNA reads TGTGCCAGCAGCTTAGGCCTCGGTTTTAACTATGGCTACACCTTC. This encodes CASSLGLGFNYGYTF.

This clone was counted between two and nine times. The chain recombines TRBV5-4 with TRBJ2-1; tentatively, D is TRBD1 (6 bases). Germline CDR1 reads SGHNT; CDR2 reads YYREEE (reference sequence). V was clipped by 4 bases and J by 8 bases, with 19 bases between them. The CDR3 totals 15 residues. CDR3 region: CASSPEPPKGDEQFF. The CDR3 DNA reads as TGTGCCAGCAGCCCCGAACCACCTAAGGGGGATGAGCAGTTCTTC. The full variable domain, completed using reference TRBV5-4 and TRBJ2-1, is ETGVTQSPTHLIKTRGQQVTLRCSSQSGHNTVSWYQQALGQGPQFIFQYYREEENGRGNFPPRFSGLQFPNYSSELNVNALELDDSALYLCASSPEPPKGDEQFFGPGTRLTVL.

This chain joins TRBV5-1 and TRBJ2-3; TRBD2 is a possible D gene (6 bases). There are 16 residues in the CDR3. V was shortened by 0 bases and J by 0 bases, with 11 bases between the two germline ends. Germline-derived CDR1 and CDR2 are SGHRS and YFSETQ. CDR3 residues: CASSLANSGSTDTQYF. The CDR3 coding sequence is TGCGCCAGCAGCTTGGCCAACAGCGGGAGCACAGATACGCAGTATTTT.

The J gene is TRBJ1-3, the V gene TRBV2; D remains unclear. The V end was cut by 1 base, the J end by 13 bases, with 8 bases between. Germline V gene lookup returns CDR1 SNHLY and CDR2 FYNNEI. The CDR3 runs 11 residues. This CDR3 is CASSEGPHIYF. CDR3 sequence (DNA): TGTGCCAGCAGTGAAGGTCCACATATATATTTT.

The chain is built from TRBV4-2 and TRBJ2-7, with 7 bases lining up with TRBD1. V lost 1 base and J lost 7; bases outside the gene matches: 10. Germline V gene data show CDR1 as LGHNA and CDR2 as YNFKEQ. The CDR3 is made up of 15 amino acids. The CDR3 bases are TGTGCCAGCAGCCAAGCCGAGGGGGCTCTCGGGGAGCAGTACTTC. This sequence encodes CASSQAEGALGEQYF.

This chain uses TRBV5-4 with TRBJ1-5, with D tentatively TRBD1 (5 bases). V was clipped by 5 bases and J by 2 bases, with 20 bases between them. Germline values: CDR1 SGHNT, CDR2 YYREEE (reference sequence). The CDR3 consists of 17 residues. CDR3 coding DNA: TGTGCCAGCAGTCAATACACGGGGGGGTTCGGCAATCAGCCCCAGCATTTT. Protein: CASSQYTGGFGNQPQHF.

This clone occurred a few times. The genes are TRBV6-5 and TRBJ2-1, with a tentative D call TRBD1 (6 bases). This CDR3 comprises 16 residues. Trimming took 2 bases from V and 4 from J, leaving 15 bases between them. CDR1 is MNHEY, CDR2 SVGAGI, per germline. The CDR3 sequence is CASSYNRQVQYNEQFF. Written as DNA, the CDR3 is TGTGCCAGCAGTTACAATCGACAGGTACAGTACAATGAGCAGTTCTTC.

CDR3 in DNA: TGTGCCAGCAGTGAGCGGCAGATCCGCTTCAGGGAGACCCAGTACTTC. It specifies CASSERQIRFRETQYF. The chain links TRBV6-1 to TRBJ2-5; D is ambiguous. The CDR3 has 16 amino acids. Germline assignment: CDR1 MNHNS and CDR2 SASEGT. V was clipped by 3 bases and J by 5 bases, with 19 bases between them.

This chain links TRBV30 with TRBJ2-7; D gene unclear. The length of the CDR3 is 15 residues. CDR1 is GTSNPN, CDR2 SVGIG, per germline (reference sequence). With 1 base removed from V and 5 bases from J, the gap between germline ends came to 18 bases. The CDR3 spells CAWSGGAGKRNEQYF. The CDR3 nucleotides read TGTGCCTGGAGTGGAGGCGCAGGTAAAAGGAACGAGCAGTACTTC. The full variable domain, in which reference TRBV30 and TRBJ2-7 provide the parts outside the CDR3, is SQTIHQWPATLVQPVGSPLSLECTVEGTSNPNLYWYRQAAGRGLQLLFYSVGIGQISSEVPQNLSASRPQDRQFILSSKKLLLSDSGFYLCAWSGGAGKRNEQYFGPGTRLTVT.

The chain employs TRBV25-1 and TRBJ2-2; D gene uncertain. Germline V gene sequence: CDR1 MGHDK, CDR2 SYGVNS. The CDR3 extends over 14 amino acids. V dropped 4 bases and J dropped 1 base, with 7 bases sitting between them. This chain's CDR3 is CASSVGLNTGELFF. The CDR3, as DNA: TGTGCCAGCAGTGTCGGCCTGAACACCGGGGAGCTGTTTTTT. Supplemented by reference TRBV25-1 and TRBJ2-2, the full variable domain reads EADIYQTPRYLVIGTGKKITLECSQTMGHDKMYWYQQDPGMELHLIHYSYGVNSTEKGDLSSESTVSRIRTEHFPLTLESARPSHTSQYLCASSVGLNTGELFFGEGSRLTVL.

V gene TRBV28 combines with J gene TRBJ1-2; the match to TRBD1 covers 8 bases. Germline trimming cut 5 bases from V and 4 bases from J; bases unmatched to any gene: 0. The CDR3 loop spans 12 amino acids. The germline CDR1 and CDR2 sequences are MDHEN and SYDVKM. The CDR3 nucleotides are TGTGCCAGCAGTACAGGGGGCTATGGCTACACCTTC. Translation gives CASSTGGYGYTF.

The V gene is TRBV29-1, the J gene TRBJ2-3; D unresolved. Germline lookup yields CDR1 SQVTM and CDR2 ANQGSEA. The CDR3 runs 13 residues. Between the trimmed V and J ends, which lost 5 bases and 1 base, there was a span of 10 bases. The CDR3 region is CSVSPGGTDTQYF. The CDR3 DNA follows: TGCAGCGTTAGCCCAGGTGGCACAGATACGCAGTATTTT.

This clone was seen a handful of times. The V and J genes are TRBV12-5 and TRBJ2-1; no definite D call. The germline V gene encodes CDR1 LGHNT and CDR2 FRNRAP. The CDR3 covers 14 residues. With 3 bases removed from V and 10 bases from J, the gap between germline ends came to 16 bases. The CDR3 reads CASGLEFLRREQFF. The CDR3 nucleotides read TGTGCTAGTGGTTTAGAGTTCCTAAGGCGGGAGCAGTTCTTC.

This clone was seen only a few times. This chain joins TRBV14 and TRBJ2-3, with 12 bases matching TRBD2. This CDR3 is built from 17 residues. Germline V gene sequence: CDR1 SGHDN, CDR2 FVKESK. V shed 5 bases, J shed 3 bases, and the junction held 9 bases outside the gene matches. The CDR3 sequence: CASSLRSGTSGTDTQYF. The CDR3 nucleotides read TGTGCCAGCAGCTTACGGTCCGGGACTAGCGGGACAGATACGCAGTATTTT.

The J gene is TRBJ2-5, the V gene TRBV2; D remains ambiguous. Germline-derived CDR1 and CDR2 are SNHLY and FYNNEI. This CDR3 has 12 residues. V was trimmed by 0 bases and J by 5 bases, leaving 4 bases between them. CDR3 sequence (DNA): TGTGCCAGCAGTGAAGCTGCTGAGACCCAGTACTTC. This sequence encodes CASSEAAETQYF.

The rearrangement uses TRBV9 and TRBJ2-1, with D maybe TRBD2 (5 bases). This CDR3 is 16 amino acids long. Trimming left V 1 base short and J 2 bases short, with 13 bases between. The germline CDR1 and CDR2 sequences are SGDLS and YYNGEE. The CDR3 sequence: CASSVSKRKPYNEQFF. CDR3 nucleotide sequence: TGTGCCAGCAGCGTATCGAAGCGGAAACCCTACAATGAGCAGTTCTTC.

This chain uses TRBV19 with TRBJ2-7; D gene uncertain. This CDR3 spans 14 amino acids. Looked up from germline, CDR1 is LNHDA and CDR2 is SQIVND (reference sequence). Trimming stripped 2 bases from V and 2 bases from J, with 10 bases between. The CDR3 DNA reads as TGTGCCAGTAGTATATCTCCTAACCCCTACGAGCAGTACGTC. This codes for CASSISPNPYEQYV.

CDR3 coding DNA: TGTGCCAGCTCAGGTTCCAGGGGGCAGGACGAGCAGTACTTC. Residues: CASSGSRGQDEQYF. V is TRBV18 and J is TRBJ2-7, with TRBD1 identical over 8 bases. CDR3 length: 14 residues. V lost 5 bases and J lost 5; bases outside the gene matches: 8. The germline gives CDR1 KGHSH, CDR2 LQKENI.

J is TRBJ2-7 and V is TRBV10-3, with 9 bases that match TRBD2. The CDR3 contains 13 residues. CDR1 is ENHRY, CDR2 SYGVKD, per germline. The J segment lost 5 bases and the V segment lost 7 bases, leaving 6 bases of the junction unmatched. Here the CDR3 reads CAIKKREDDEQYF. For the CDR3, the DNA is TGTGCCATCAAGAAGCGGGAGGACGACGAGCAGTACTTC.

The rearrangement joins TRBV7-2 to TRBJ2-1; D is uncertain. From germline, CDR1 is SGHTA and CDR2 FQGNSA. This CDR3 contains 14 residues. The ends were cut back, 1 base at V and 3 bases at J, with 7 bases in the middle. CDR3 region: CASSLGDFYNEQFF. CDR3 in DNA: TGTGCCAGCAGCTTAGGAGATTTCTACAATGAGCAGTTCTTC. Variable domain in full (rest from reference TRBV7-2 and TRBJ2-1): GAGVSQSPSNKVTEKGKDVELRCDPISGHTALYWYRQSLGQGLEFLIYFQGNSAPDKSGLPSDRFSAERTGGSVSTLTIQRTQQEDSAVYLCASSLGDFYNEQFFGPGTRLTVL.

This chain uses TRBV7-8 with TRBJ1-2, with 8 bases lining up with TRBD1. The trim removed 5 bases at V and 3 bases at J, leaving 8 bases unmatched. The V gene's germline CDR1 is SGHVS and CDR2 FQNEAQ. The CDR3 has 15 amino acids. The CDR3 loop is CASSPRQGRDYGYTF. CDR3 DNA: TGTGCCAGCAGCCCCCGACAGGGGAGGGACTATGGCTACACCTTC. Full variable domain (rest looked up from reference TRBV7-8 and TRBJ1-2): GAGVSQSPRYKVAKRGQDVALRCDPISGHVSLFWYQQALGQGPEFLTYFQNEAQLDKSGLPSDRFFAERPEGSVSTLKIQRTQQEDSAVYLCASSPRQGRDYGYTFGSGTRLTVV.

About this clone: Compared with germline, one end of the junction differs, possibly owing to a read error. This sequence joins TRBV2 and TRBJ2-7, with no clear D. The CDR3 sequence is 14 residues long. Germline lookup yields CDR1 SNHLY and CDR2 FYNNEI. The CDR3 DNA is TGTGCCAGCAGTGAGAGCCGGAGCTCCCACGAGCAGTACTTC. Encoded protein: CASSESRSSHEQYF.

This clone was observed a few times. The same CDR3 is also encoded by other DNA sequences in this sample. This chain connects TRBV29-1 to TRBJ1-2, with D possibly TRBD1 on 5 matching bases. This CDR3 comprises 15 residues. Trimming stripped 4 bases from V and 6 bases from J, with 21 bases between. Germline V gives CDR1 SQVTM, CDR2 ANQGSEA. DNA of the CDR3: TGCAGCGTTGGTGGGGGGTCGGGGTCCAGGGATGGCTACACCTTC. Protein: CSVGGGSGSRDGYTF.

The rearrangement joins TRBV5-4 to TRBJ2-2; D gene ambiguous. V lost 1 base and J lost 3, with 7 bases in between. There are 14 residues in the CDR3. CDR1 and CDR2 (germline): SGHNT, YYREEE (reference sequence). In DNA form, the CDR3 reads TGTGCCAGCAGCTTGTCCGGGTACACCGGGGAGCTGTTTTTT. Its protein is CASSLSGYTGELFF.

This clone occurred a few times. V usage is TRBV19 and J usage is TRBJ1-4; 8 positions agree with TRBD1. Germline V gene lookup returns CDR1 LNHDA and CDR2 SQIVND (reference sequence). This CDR3 comprises 14 residues. V lost 5 bases and J lost 8; bases outside the gene matches: 7. The CDR3 bases are TGTGCCAGTAGTGCCAGGGGGCTTAGCGAAAAACTGTTTTTT. This encodes CASSARGLSEKLFF. Combining the CDR3 with reference TRBV19 and TRBJ1-4 gives the whole variable domain DGGITQSPKYLFRKEGQNVTLSCEQNLNHDAMYWYRQDPGQGLRLIYYSQIVNDFQKGDIAEGYSVSREKKESFPLTVTSAQKNPTAFYLCASSARGLSEKLFFGSGTQLSVL.

The DNA of the CDR3 is TGCGCCAGCAGCCAAGATCCAGGGGCCTTCTCTTACTACGAGCAGTACTTC. This gives the protein CASSQDPGAFSYYEQYF. The chain couples TRBV4-1 to TRBJ2-7, with D perhaps TRBD1 (6 bases). V lost 0 bases to trimming and J lost 3 bases, with 18 bases between them. The CDR3 runs 17 residues. Germline assignment: CDR1 MGHRA and CDR2 YSYEKL.